This T cell receptor beta chain comes out of a study of blood T cell repertoires in COVID-19. For the study at large: T cells, B-cell-depleted T cells, or PBMCs supplied cDNA or gDNA.

A single count supports this clone. CDR1 is LGHNA, CDR2 YNFKEQ, per germline. The CDR3 length is 17 residues. The ends were cut back, 1 base at V and 2 bases at J, with 15 bases in the middle. Here immunoSEQ multiplex PCR was the method, and the copy in TCRdb shows in-frame clones only, minus some. The sample carries around 200,000 clones, about 90% recorded once. The source of this sequence is a man aged 40-50 years with active or convalescent COVID-19. The chain recombines TRBV4-2 with TRBJ2-1, with D possibly being TRBD2 (7 bases). Sequenced material: peripheral blood. The DNA of the CDR3 is TGTGCCAGCAGCCAAGTGTTAACGGGGGGCACCTACAATGAGCAGTTCTTC. Translating gives CASSQVLTGGTYNEQFF.